The 9 T cell receptor beta chains listed next were all sequenced from one sample in a study of identical twins. TCRdb re-called the 5' RACE reads through MiXCR, storing one row per CDR3 protein. The repertoire holds hundreds of thousands of distinct CDR3 sequences, under 9.5% seen once, with approximately 2% in the top ten. Separately, the same data were catalogued under a study of yellow fever vaccine responses in identical twins.

The source material was memory (CD45RO+) T cells sorted from blood. Receptors were obtained from a woman between 18 and 30 years old in good health.

This clonotype came up once. This chain joins TRBV24-1 and TRBJ2-1; 14 nucleotides line up with TRBD2. The V segment lost 4 bases and the J segment 3 bases; nucleotides outside the gene matches: 13. Germline V gene lookup returns CDR1 KGHDR and CDR2 SFDVKD. CDR3 length: 20 residues. For the CDR3, the DNA is TGTGCCACCAGTGACCGGGGACTAGCGGGAGTCGGGGCCCTCTACAATGAGCAGTTCTTC. Translating gives CATSDRGLAGVGALYNEQFF.

V and J are TRBV28 and TRBJ1-5; D is perhaps TRBD1 (5 bases). CDR3 size: 16 residues. The V gene's germline CDR1 is MDHEN and CDR2 SYDVKM. The V end was cut by 4 bases, the J end by 4 bases, with 17 bases between. The CDR3 nucleotides are TGTGCCAGCAGTTCCCCGTCCGGGACGGTAAATCAGCCCCAGCATTTT. This gives the protein CASSSPSGTVNQPQHF.

Regarding this clonotype: A read error may be the cause here, since a much bigger clone is one base away. The chain recombines TRBV5-1 with TRBJ2-1; 9 nucleotides align to TRBD1. The CDR3 has 14 residues. Germline CDR1 and CDR2: SGHRS and YFSETQ. V shed 7 bases and J 9 bases; nucleotides not matched to a gene: 11. This CDR3 is CASGPGQGLLEQFF. The CDR3 bases are TGCGCCAGCGGACCGGGACAGGGACTCCTTGAGCAGTTCTTC.

This clonotype came up a few times. This chain joins TRBV21-1 and TRBJ2-7; the table assigns TRBD2, which was not confirmed against the DNA. TRBV21-1 is a pseudogene. The CDR3 loop spans 16 amino acids. The CDR3 spells CASSKEFWGLTYEQYF. As DNA, the CDR3 is TGTGCCAGCAGCAAAGAGTTTTGGGGACTGACCTACGAGCAGTACTTC.

Only a few counts were recorded for this clonotype. The J gene is TRBJ2-6, the V gene TRBV28; a weak D match, TRBD1 (6 bases). The germline V gene has CDR1 MDHEN and CDR2 SYDVKM. This CDR3 comprises 17 residues. V lost 7 bases, J lost 0 bases, and 16 bases lay in between. The chain's CDR3 is CASTFGQSSSGANVLTF. CDR3 sequence (DNA): TGTGCCAGCACCTTCGGACAGTCTTCCTCTGGGGCCAACGTCCTGACTTTC.

At least ten counts were recorded for this clonotype. The chain links TRBV12-3 or TRBV12-4 to TRBJ2-5, with 11 bases lining up with TRBD1. The CDR3 runs 15 residues. Trimming took 5 bases from V and 2 from J; bases not matched to a gene: 4. This CDR3 reads CASSIGTGGQETQYF. CDR3 DNA: TGTGCCAGCAGTATTGGGACAGGGGGTCAAGAGACCCAGTACTTC.

At least ten counts were recorded for this clonotype. The J gene is TRBJ2-1, the V gene TRBV15, with D hard to call. The CDR3 is 14 amino acids. Trimming took off 5 bases at V and 5 bases at J, with 13 bases between the two ends. The V gene's germline CDR1 is LNHNV and CDR2 YYDKDF (reference sequence). Here the CDR3 DNA reads TGTGCCACCAGCCAGTTCCAGTCTCACAATGAGCAGTTCTTC. This encodes CATSQFQSHNEQFF.

At least ten counts were recorded for this clonotype. The V and J genes are TRBV3-1 and TRBJ2-7, with D unclear. V lost 1 base, J lost 11 bases, and 12 bases lay in between. The CDR3 is 12 amino acids. Per germline, CDR1 LGHDT and CDR2 YNNKEL (reference sequence). CDR3 in amino acids: CASSQGSPGKYF. The CDR3 DNA reads TGTGCCAGCAGCCAAGGGAGTCCGGGCAAGTACTTC.

The CDR3 DNA reads TGCAGTGCAAGGGAATCCTACAATGAGCAGTTCTTC. Translated, it gives CSARESYNEQFF. The chain carries TRBV20-1 and TRBJ2-1, with no clear D. The V end was cut by 6 bases, the J end by 1 base, with 7 bases between. Germline V lookup: CDR1 DFQATT, CDR2 SNEGSKA (reference sequence). The CDR3 runs 12 residues.